The clone carrying this T cell receptor beta chain was observed many times. What it recognizes is unknown. This record comes from a study of T cell repertoires in cytomegalovirus infection. Across the study: A matching HLA type, together with CMV infection, was signaled by public TCR beta signatures. Points from the study as a whole: There were HLA-C-restricted CMV-specific TCR beta clonotypes dominating the ex vivo response. Identification of carriers of CMV plus the relevant HLA was achieved through cumulative public TCR beta family frequency.

The CDR3 has 12 residues. Germline CDR1 reads MNHNS; CDR2 reads SASEGT. Trimming removed 5 bases from V and 7 bases from J, with 8 bases in between. One entry per CDR3 protein results from TCRdb running MiXCR on the reads. The table lists about 600,000 distinct CDR3 sequences, roughly a quarter of them singletons. The chain is built from TRBV6-1 and TRBJ2-2, with D unclear. This TCR was sampled from a human donor in good health (CMV status not recorded). Some clones in this sample may be carry-over from other donors' samples. Input material: CD8+ T cells from PBMCs. The DNA of the CDR3 is TGTGCCAGCAGTTCCCTCCTCGGGGAGCTGTTTTTT. It codes for CASSSLLGELFF.